This is a list of T cell receptor beta chains from one sample in a study of identical twins. TCRdb re-called the 5' RACE reads through MiXCR, storing one row per CDR3 protein. The data hold 500,000 to 650,000 distinct CDR3 sequences, with more than 20% observed a single time. These data are also associated with another study on yellow fever vaccine responses in identical twins.

Sequenced material: CD4+ T cells sorted from blood. The receptors stem from a young woman in good health. Both conserved end residues are part of each CDR3. A D gene is named only where the DNA matches it firmly. Clone size, where shown, is once, few, many, or a class for clones that have expanded.

v_call: TRBV6-6; j_call: TRBJ2-1; d_call: .; clone_size: few; cdr3_nt: TGTGCCAGCAGTTCAGTACGGAACAATGAGCAGTTCTTC; cdr3_aa: CASSSVRNNEQFF
v_call: TRBV10-3; j_call: TRBJ2-7; d_call: TRBD1; clone_size: few; cdr3_nt: TGTGCCATCACCGGGACAGGGGGTTTCGAGCAGTACTTC; cdr3_aa: CAITGTGGFEQYF
v_call: TRBV11-2; j_call: TRBJ2-3; d_call: TRBD1; clone_size: .; cdr3_nt: TGTGCCAGCAGACGACAGGGGGCCGGGTCAGATACGCAGTATTTT; cdr3_aa: CASRRQGAGSDTQYF
v_call: TRBV5-6; j_call: TRBJ2-5; d_call: .; clone_size: .; cdr3_nt: TGTGCCAGCAGCCTGGACAGTTGGAAGACCCAGTACTTC; cdr3_aa: CASSLDSWKTQYF
v_call: TRBV6-2/TRBV6-3; j_call: TRBJ2-1; d_call: TRBD1; clone_size: .; cdr3_nt: TGTGCCAGCAGTCCTCGATCTGGACAGGGTAGCGCCCCAAGGGGAGGCTCCTACAATGAGCAGTTCTTC; cdr3_aa: CASSPRSGQGSAPRGGSYNEQFF
v_call: TRBV5-1; j_call: TRBJ1-3; d_call: .; clone_size: .; cdr3_nt: TGCGCCAGCAGGGGCAGGGGAGACACCATATATTTT; cdr3_aa: CASRGRGDTIYF
v_call: TRBV20-1; j_call: TRBJ2-4; d_call: .; clone_size: few; cdr3_nt: TGCAGTGCTAGGCTTCCTGGGGAAAACATTCAGTACTTC; cdr3_aa: CSARLPGENIQYF
v_call: TRBV20-1; j_call: TRBJ2-7; d_call: TRBD2; clone_size: .; cdr3_nt: TGCAGTGCTAGACTAGCGGCCTCCTACGAGCAGTACTTC; cdr3_aa: CSARLAASYEQYF
v_call: TRBV4-1; j_call: TRBJ2-1; d_call: TRBD2; clone_size: .; cdr3_nt: TGCGCCAGCAGCAATAGTCTAGCGGGAGGTGCGGATGAGCAGTTCTTC; cdr3_aa: CASSNSLAGGADEQFF
v_call: TRBV7-9; j_call: TRBJ1-5; d_call: TRBD1; clone_size: .; cdr3_nt: TGTGCCAGCAGCTCCACGGCAGGGGGCCCTAGCAATCAGCCCCAGCATTTT; cdr3_aa: CASSSTAGGPSNQPQHF
v_call: TRBV6-5; j_call: TRBJ2-1; d_call: TRBD1; clone_size: few; cdr3_nt: TGTGCCAGCAGTCACCCGGACAGGGGACGCAATGAGCAGTTCTTC; cdr3_aa: CASSHPDRGRNEQFF
v_call: TRBV10-3; j_call: TRBJ2-1; d_call: .; clone_size: .; cdr3_nt: TGTGCCGCTAGCCCCGTCGGAAGCTCCTACAATGAGCAGTTCTTC; cdr3_aa: CAASPVGSSYNEQFF
v_call: TRBV15; j_call: TRBJ2-7; d_call: .; clone_size: .; cdr3_nt: TGTGCCACCAGCAGAGGGGGTAGCGGCTACGAGCAGTACTTC; cdr3_aa: CATSRGGSGYEQYF
v_call: TRBV24-1; j_call: TRBJ1-1; d_call: .; clone_size: .; cdr3_nt: TGTGCCACCAGTGAGGGTTCACAGGAAGCTTTCTTT; cdr3_aa: CATSEGSQEAFF
v_call: TRBV6-5; j_call: TRBJ2-2; d_call: .; clone_size: .; cdr3_nt: TGTGCCAGCAGTTACACTAGCAGAGGGAACACCGGGGAGCTGTTTTTT; cdr3_aa: CASSYTSRGNTGELFF
v_call: TRBV5-1; j_call: TRBJ1-4; d_call: .; clone_size: .; cdr3_nt: TGCGCCAGCAGCTCCAGGGTCCTGAACGCTTATTCGACTAATGAAAAACTGTTTTTT; cdr3_aa: CASSSRVLNAYSTNEKLFF
v_call: TRBV12-3/TRBV12-4; j_call: TRBJ2-7; d_call: TRBD2; clone_size: few; cdr3_nt: TGTGCCAGCAGTCCGATAGGGGGACTAGCGGGAGAATACGAGCAGTACTTC; cdr3_aa: CASSPIGGLAGEYEQYF
v_call: TRBV5-1; j_call: TRBJ2-1; d_call: .; clone_size: .; cdr3_nt: TGCGCCAGCAGCTTGGAGGGGGGTACCCTTTACAATGAGCAGTTCTTC; cdr3_aa: CASSLEGGTLYNEQFF
v_call: TRBV20-1; j_call: TRBJ1-1; d_call: TRBD1; clone_size: .; cdr3_nt: TGCAGTGCCAAAAAGTGGGACAGGGAGCCGAACACTGAAGCTTTCTTT; cdr3_aa: CSAKKWDREPNTEAFF
v_call: TRBV20-1; j_call: TRBJ2-3; d_call: .; clone_size: few; cdr3_nt: TGCAGTGCTATGATTCCGGGGGGCTGGACAGATACGCAGTATTTT; cdr3_aa: CSAMIPGGWTDTQYF
v_call: TRBV2; j_call: TRBJ2-2; d_call: TRBD1; clone_size: .; cdr3_nt: TGTGCCAGCGGGGACAGGGGAAACACCGGGGAGCTGTTTTTT; cdr3_aa: CASGDRGNTGELFF
v_call: TRBV12-3/TRBV12-4; j_call: TRBJ1-4; d_call: .; clone_size: .; cdr3_nt: TGTGCCAGCAGTAACCTCGGAAAACTGTTTTTT; cdr3_aa: CASSNLGKLFF
v_call: TRBV4-1; j_call: TRBJ2-1; d_call: TRBD2; clone_size: few; cdr3_nt: TGCGCCAGCAGCCAGGTCCCTGGACTAGCGGGGAGGTATGAGCAGTTCTTC; cdr3_aa: CASSQVPGLAGRYEQFF
v_call: TRBV12-3/TRBV12-4; j_call: TRBJ2-2; d_call: TRBD2; clone_size: few; cdr3_nt: TGTGCCAGCAGTCATAGCGGGAGAGTTAGAATCGGGGAGCTGTTTTTT; cdr3_aa: CASSHSGRVRIGELFF
v_call: TRBV7-3; j_call: TRBJ2-2; d_call: TRBD2; clone_size: few; cdr3_nt: TGTGCCAGCAGCTCCTCCGGGACTAGCCACGGGGAGCTGTTTTTT; cdr3_aa: CASSSSGTSHGELFF
v_call: TRBV29-1; j_call: TRBJ2-1; d_call: .; clone_size: once; cdr3_nt: TGCAGCGTTGAAGGGTCCTCTAATAAGGGGCGAAGCTCCTACAATGAGCAGTTCTTC; cdr3_aa: CSVEGSSNKGRSSYNEQFF
v_call: TRBV5-1; j_call: TRBJ2-5; d_call: .; clone_size: .; cdr3_nt: TGCGCCAGCAGCTTGGCTGGGACCCTATTGGAGACCCAGTACTTC; cdr3_aa: CASSLAGTLLETQYF
v_call: TRBV3-1; j_call: TRBJ2-5; d_call: .; clone_size: once; cdr3_nt: TGTGCCAGCAGCCAACCCCAGAGGAGAGAGACCCAGTACTTC; cdr3_aa: CASSQPQRRETQYF
v_call: TRBV3-1; j_call: TRBJ2-6; d_call: .; clone_size: .; cdr3_nt: TGTGCCAGCAGCTTTCATCGTAGGGGGGGAGCTTCTGGGGCCAACGTCCTGACTTTC; cdr3_aa: CASSFHRRGGASGANVLTF
v_call: TRBV20-1; j_call: TRBJ1-1; d_call: TRBD1; clone_size: .; cdr3_nt: TGCAGTGCTCCTGACAGGGGGAACACTGAAGCTTTCTTT; cdr3_aa: CSAPDRGNTEAFF
v_call: TRBV2; j_call: TRBJ2-1; d_call: .; clone_size: .; cdr3_nt: TGTGCCAGCGGGAGGTCCTACAATGAGCAGTTCTTC; cdr3_aa: CASGRSYNEQFF
v_call: TRBV10-3; j_call: TRBJ2-1; d_call: .; clone_size: few; cdr3_nt: TGTGCCATCAGAACTTACAATGAGCAGTTCTTC; cdr3_aa: CAIRTYNEQFF
v_call: TRBV7-9; j_call: TRBJ1-5; d_call: .; clone_size: .; cdr3_nt: TGTGCCAGCGGTTCCCAACAGAGCAATCAGCCCCAGCATTTT; cdr3_aa: CASGSQQSNQPQHF
v_call: TRBV20-1; j_call: TRBJ1-1; d_call: .; clone_size: few; cdr3_nt: TGCAGGGACCAAGAGGGGTGGGACACTGAAGCTTTCTTT; cdr3_aa: CRDQEGWDTEAFF
v_call: TRBV28; j_call: TRBJ2-7; d_call: .; clone_size: .; cdr3_nt: TGTGCCAGCAGCGCTTGGGGGAAAGGGAACGAGCAGTACTTC; cdr3_aa: CASSAWGKGNEQYF
v_call: TRBV24-1; j_call: TRBJ2-3; d_call: .; clone_size: .; cdr3_nt: TGTGCCACCAGTGGAGGGACACCCCTCACAGATACGCAGTATTTT; cdr3_aa: CATSGGTPLTDTQYF
v_call: TRBV24-1; j_call: TRBJ2-1; d_call: TRBD2; clone_size: few; cdr3_nt: TGTGCCACCAGTGCCTCGACTAGCGCGCATGAGCAGTTCTTC; cdr3_aa: CATSASTSAHEQFF
v_call: TRBV5-1; j_call: TRBJ2-3; d_call: .; clone_size: .; cdr3_nt: TGCGCCAGCAGCTTGGGAGCTAGTAGAGATACGCAGTATTTT; cdr3_aa: CASSLGASRDTQYF
v_call: TRBV20-1; j_call: TRBJ2-1; d_call: .; clone_size: few; cdr3_nt: TGCAGTGCTAGGACGGGGGGCTTCAATGAGCAGTTCTTC; cdr3_aa: CSARTGGFNEQFF
v_call: TRBV29-1; j_call: TRBJ2-7; d_call: .; clone_size: .; cdr3_nt: TGCAGCGTCGCCTTAGCGGAGAAGAACTACGAGCAGTACTTC; cdr3_aa: CSVALAEKNYEQYF
v_call: TRBV4-2; j_call: TRBJ1-5; d_call: .; clone_size: few; cdr3_nt: TGTGCCAGCAGCCAATATGCCGGGGCTAGCAATCAGCCCCAGCATTTT; cdr3_aa: CASSQYAGASNQPQHF
v_call: TRBV29-1; j_call: TRBJ1-1; d_call: TRBD1; clone_size: .; cdr3_nt: TGCAGCGTTGGGACAGGGTTAACTTTCTTT; cdr3_aa: CSVGTGLTFF
v_call: TRBV27; j_call: TRBJ2-1; d_call: TRBD2; clone_size: few; cdr3_nt: TGTGCCAGCAGCCCTCTATGGACTAGCGGGAGAAATGAGCAGTTCTTC; cdr3_aa: CASSPLWTSGRNEQFF
v_call: TRBV27; j_call: TRBJ1-4; d_call: .; clone_size: .; cdr3_nt: TGTGCCAGCAGTCCGACAGGATCGCCAACTAATGAAAAACTGTTTTTT; cdr3_aa: CASSPTGSPTNEKLFF
v_call: TRBV9; j_call: TRBJ2-2; d_call: .; clone_size: .; cdr3_nt: TGTGCCAGCAGCCCCCCAACAGGGAGGGTGAACACCGGGGAGCTGTTTTTT; cdr3_aa: CASSPPTGRVNTGELFF
v_call: TRBV3-1; j_call: TRBJ2-3; d_call: .; clone_size: .; cdr3_nt: TGTGCCAGCAGCTCAAACAAGGCCTCCCGGAGCACAGATACGCAGTATTTT; cdr3_aa: CASSSNKASRSTDTQYF
v_call: TRBV10-2; j_call: TRBJ2-2; d_call: TRBD1; clone_size: few; cdr3_nt: TGCGCCAGCAGTGGCCCGACGATCAGGGGGCCGCGCGCCGGGGAGCTGTTTTTT; cdr3_aa: CASSGPTIRGPRAGELFF
v_call: TRBV9; j_call: TRBJ1-1; d_call: .; clone_size: few; cdr3_nt: TGTGCCAGCAGCGTAGCCCCTATGGACACTGAAGCTTTCTTT; cdr3_aa: CASSVAPMDTEAFF
v_call: TRBV10-1; j_call: TRBJ2-1; d_call: .; clone_size: .; cdr3_nt: TGCGCCAGCAGTGAGTCGGATTCAACAAAGCAGTTCTTC; cdr3_aa: CASSESDSTKQFF
v_call: TRBV28; j_call: TRBJ1-2; d_call: .; clone_size: .; cdr3_nt: TGTGCCAGCAGTACATTGACCTATGGCTACACCTTC; cdr3_aa: CASSTLTYGYTF
v_call: TRBV29-1; j_call: TRBJ2-3; d_call: .; clone_size: few; cdr3_nt: TGCAGCGTTCATCCAGGGTGGGAGACAGATACGCAGTATTTT; cdr3_aa: CSVHPGWETDTQYF